One and the same sample provided the 26 T cell receptor beta chains below, sequenced in a study of EBV T-cell therapy then PD-1 blockade in nasopharyngeal carcinoma. These receptors lack a known antigen. As to treatment: AdE1-LMPpoly-expanded autologous EBV-specific T-cell therapy followed by anti-PD-1 nivolumab. TCRdb's copy holds only in-frame clones and misses some; the assay was immunoSEQ multiplex PCR. The data hold 20,000 or so clones, with over 75% observed a single time. The sequencing here drew on CD8+ T cells from blood, taken at roughly day 65 from a patient whose treatment included autologous EBV-specific T cells and nivolumab. These receptors were collected from a man in his forties or fifties with nasopharyngeal carcinoma.

The chain is built from TRBV6-4 and TRBJ2-3; D is uncertain. The CDR3 contains 15 residues. V was pared by 0 bases and J by 0 bases, with 7 bases between. The germline CDR1 and CDR2 sequences are MRHNA and SNTAGT. The CDR3 DNA reads TGTGCCAGCAGTGACTCGGGGTACAGCACAGATACGCAGTATTTT. It translates to CASSDSGYSTDTQYF.

This clone was detected only a few times. This chain uses TRBV4-2 with TRBJ2-6, with 7 positions matching TRBD1. J was trimmed by 0 bases and V by 1 base; bases with no gene match: 0. Germline CDR1 LGHNA, CDR2 YNFKEQ. The CDR3 is 16 residues long. The CDR3 protein is CASSQAGGSGANVLTF. CDR3 sequence (DNA): TGTGCCAGCAGCCAAGCAGGGGGCTCTGGGGCCAACGTCCTGACTTTC.

The V and J genes are TRBV7-2 and TRBJ2-7, with TRBD1 identical over 9 bases. CDR1 SGHTA and CDR2 FQGNSA come from the germline V gene. Unmatched junction bases numbered 4, after V lost 3 bases and J lost 1 base. This CDR3 spans 15 amino acids. CDR3 sequence: CASSFPGQGSYEQYF. In DNA form, the CDR3 reads TGTGCCAGCAGCTTTCCGGGACAGGGATCCTACGAGCAGTACTTC.

The chain has TRBV5-1 and TRBJ2-3; 8 bases fit TRBD2. V shed 4 bases, J shed 2 bases, and the junction held 9 bases outside the gene matches. CDR1 is SGHRS, CDR2 YFSETQ, per germline. The CDR3 runs to 16 residues. CDR3 amino acids: CASSSGLALSTDTQYF. The CDR3 nucleotides are TGCGCCAGCAGCAGCGGACTAGCCCTATCCACAGATACGCAGTATTTT.

V gene TRBV6-5 combines with J gene TRBJ1-1; D is ambiguous. The CDR3 covers 15 residues. V shed 6 bases and J shed 6 bases, with 20 bases lying between them. CDR1 and CDR2 from the germline V gene are MNHEY and SVGAGI. DNA for the CDR3: TGTGCCAGCAGAATACAGCTGGCTGAGGCCGCTGAAGCTTTCTTT. This encodes CASRIQLAEAAEAFF.

This chain links TRBV4-3 with TRBJ1-5, with D unclear. This CDR3 contains 15 residues. Trimming removed 4 bases from V and 0 bases from J, with 10 bases in between. CDR1 is LGHNA, CDR2 YSLEER, per germline. Here the CDR3 DNA reads TGCGCCAGCAGCCTTGGGAGGGTTAGCAATCAGCCCCAGCATTTT. It translates to CASSLGRVSNQPQHF.

The chain employs TRBV4-1 and TRBJ2-7; no clear D. Germline CDR1 MGHRA, CDR2 YSYEKL. V lost 3 bases and J lost 0, with 9 bases in between. The CDR3 loop spans 14 amino acids. The CDR3 DNA sequence: TGCGCCAGCAGCCAGGCGGAATCCTCCTACGAGCAGTACTTC. As protein: CASSQAESSYEQYF.

For this clone: In the same sample, other DNA sequences code for this CDR3. The gene calls are TRBV27 and TRBJ1-3; possibly TRBD1 for D (6 bases). V dropped 8 bases and J dropped 4 bases, with 9 bases sitting between them. Looked up from germline, CDR1 is MNHEY and CDR2 is SMNVEV (reference sequence). The CDR3 consists of 12 residues. CDR3 sequence (DNA): TGTGCCAGCGGGACATCGGGAAACACCATATATTTT. It specifies CASGTSGNTIYF.

The chain combines TRBV19 with TRBJ1-3; D is unresolved. CDR1 is LNHDA, CDR2 SQIVND, per germline (reference sequence). CDR3 length equals 14 residues. Trimming shortened V by 5 bases and J by 0 bases, and 8 bases separated the two germline ends. In nucleotides, the CDR3 is TGTGCCAGTAGTGTACAAGACTCTGGAAACACCATATATTTT. Its protein is CASSVQDSGNTIYF.

This rearrangement joins TRBV5-1 to TRBJ1-4; 7 nucleotides line up with TRBD1. The V and J ends lost 0 bases and 8 bases, in that order; junction bases with no gene match: 7. The CDR3 is 15 amino acids. CDR1 SGHRS and CDR2 YFSETQ come from the germline V gene. The CDR3 coding sequence is TGCGCCAGCAGCTTGGAGGGGGCTTATAGCGAAAAACTGTTTTTT. Amino acids: CASSLEGAYSEKLFF.

The chain uses TRBV27 and TRBJ1-5, with a tentative D call TRBD1 (6 bases). Germline values: CDR1 MNHEY, CDR2 SMNVEV (reference sequence). V was shortened by 0 bases and J by 2 bases, with 14 bases between the two germline ends. The CDR3 runs 17 residues. The CDR3 region is CASSLSAGAGGNQPQHF. The DNA for the CDR3 is TGTGCCAGCAGTTTATCCGCGGGGGCGGGTGGCAATCAGCCCCAGCATTTT.

This clone appeared once. The CDR3: CASSPGQGHYEQYF. The CDR3 region has the DNA TGTGCCAGCAGCCCGGGACAGGGACACTACGAGCAGTACTTC. V gene TRBV6-5 combines with J gene TRBJ2-7, with 9 positions matching TRBD1. CDR3 size: 14 residues. The ends lost 6 bases at V and 3 bases at J; junction bases unmatched: 6. Germline V gene lookup returns CDR1 MNHEY and CDR2 SVGAGI.

This sequence joins TRBV10-3 and TRBJ1-1; TRBD1 is a possible D gene (5 bases). Germline V gene data show CDR1 as ENHRY and CDR2 as SYGVKD. The V end lost 9 bases, the J end lost 0 bases, and 17 bases lay between the germline ends. There are 15 residues in the CDR3. The CDR3 loop is CAISGDAQVNTEAFF. For the CDR3, the DNA is TGTGCCATTTCGGGCGATGCACAGGTGAACACTGAAGCTTTCTTT.

The gene calls are TRBV13 and TRBJ2-5; 8 positions agree with TRBD2. The CDR3 has 16 residues. Germline trimming cut 2 bases from V and 2 bases from J; bases unmatched to any gene: 7. CDR1 is PRHDT and CDR2 is FYEKMQ in the germline V gene (reference sequence). CDR3 residues: CASSLQASGRQETQYF. CDR3 in DNA: TGTGCCAGCAGCTTACAGGCTAGCGGGCGGCAAGAGACCCAGTACTTC.

The V and J genes are TRBV7-6 and TRBJ2-1; the D gene could be TRBD1 or TRBD2 (6 bases each). CDR1 SGHVS and CDR2 FNYEAQ come from the germline V gene. The CDR3 is 15 residues long. V gave up 0 bases and J gave up 3 bases, with 9 bases separating them. CDR3 residues: CASSLAGGLYNEQFF. DNA for the CDR3: TGTGCCAGCAGCTTAGCGGGGGGCCTCTACAATGAGCAGTTCTTC.

This clone was seen a few times. J is TRBJ1-6 and V is TRBV4-2; weak D call: TRBD1 (6 bases). CDR1 LGHNA and CDR2 YNFKEQ come from the germline V gene. The CDR3 has 14 amino acids. The V end lost 4 bases, the J end lost 5 bases, and 9 bases lay between the germline ends. CDR3 protein: CASSPSGDNSPLHF. CDR3 bases: TGTGCCAGCAGCCCGTCAGGGGATAATTCACCCCTCCACTTT.

The J gene is TRBJ2-7, the V gene TRBV7-9, with TRBD2 matching 9 bases. Germline CDR1 and CDR2: SEHNR and FQNEAQ (reference sequence). This CDR3 is built from 15 residues. Germline trimming cut 3 bases from V and 2 bases from J; bases unmatched to any gene: 5. The CDR3 spells CASSFSSGATYEQYF. The CDR3 DNA is TGTGCCAGCAGCTTCTCTAGCGGGGCTACCTACGAGCAGTACTTC.

V gene TRBV18 combines with J gene TRBJ1-2; no firm D call. V lost 3 bases and J 4 bases, leaving 12 bases between the germline ends. This CDR3 has 14 residues. Germline lookup yields CDR1 KGHSH and CDR2 LQKENI. The CDR3 loop is CASSPPTESYGYTF. CDR3 DNA sequence: TGTGCCAGCTCACCGCCGACGGAAAGCTATGGCTACACCTTC. Variable domain in full (rest from reference TRBV18 and TRBJ1-2): NAGVMQNPRHLVRRRGQEARLRCSPMKGHSHVYWYRQLPEEGLKFMVYLQKENIIDESGMPKERFSAEFPKEGPSILRIQQVVRGDSAAYFCASSPPTESYGYTFGSGTRLTVV.

J is TRBJ1-1 and V is TRBV10-3; possible D gene TRBD1, 5 bases. There are 14 residues in the CDR3. V lost 7 bases and J 5 bases, leaving 17 bases between the germline ends. CDR1 and CDR2 (germline): ENHRY, SYGVKD. The CDR3 sequence: CAIKDNERGTEAFF. In DNA form, the CDR3 reads TGTGCCATCAAGGACAATGAACGGGGGACTGAAGCTTTCTTT.

The V and J genes are TRBV7-9 and TRBJ2-2, with 9 positions matching TRBD1. Germline-derived CDR1 and CDR2 are SEHNR and FQNEAQ (reference sequence). V shed 1 base, J shed 0 bases, and the junction held 3 bases outside the gene matches. The CDR3 is made up of 17 amino acids. CDR3 region: CASSLDRGPANTGELFF. The CDR3 nucleotides read TGTGCCAGCAGCTTAGACAGGGGGCCCGCGAACACCGGGGAGCTGTTTTTT.

This clone has more than one count but fewer than ten. This chain links TRBV3-1 (or the pseudogene TRBV3-2) with TRBJ2-1, with TRBD2 as a possible D gene (5 bases). There are 15 residues in the CDR3. CDR1 is LGHDT and CDR2 is YNNKEL in the germline V gene (reference sequence). V shed 4 bases and J shed 0 bases, with 10 bases lying between them. CDR3 DNA: TGTGCCAGCAGCCGTAGCGCGAGCTCCTACAATGAGCAGTTCTTC. Residues: CASSRSASSYNEQFF.

The gene calls are TRBV7-2 and TRBJ2-7, with 9 bases identical to TRBD2. From germline, CDR1 is SGHTA and CDR2 FQGNSA. Germline trimming cut 3 bases from V and 4 bases from J; bases unmatched to any gene: 7. This CDR3 region has 15 residues. This CDR3 is CASSLARGGRYEQYF. The CDR3 DNA reads as TGTGCCAGCAGCTTGGCGCGGGGGGGCCGTTACGAGCAGTACTTC. Filled out from reference TRBV7-2 and TRBJ2-7, the complete variable domain reads GAGVSQSPSNKVTEKGKDVELRCDPISGHTALYWYRQSLGQGLEFLIYFQGNSAPDKSGLPSDRFSAERTGGSVSTLTIQRTQQEDSAVYLCASSLARGGRYEQYFGPGTRLTVT.

The chain has TRBV13 and TRBJ2-7; 7 bases agree with TRBD1. Trimming cost V 2 bases and J 8 bases; bases outside gene matches: 9. In germline, CDR1 is PRHDT, CDR2 FYEKMQ (reference sequence). The CDR3 covers 14 residues. This CDR3 is CASSLLDRLGKQYF. CDR3 coding DNA: TGTGCCAGCAGCTTATTGGACAGGCTGGGGAAGCAGTACTTC.

V gene TRBV19 combines with J gene TRBJ1-4; 9 positions agree with TRBD1. The CDR3 length is 14 residues. The germline V gene encodes CDR1 LNHDA and CDR2 SQIVND (reference sequence). Trimming removed 4 bases from V and 4 bases from J; junction bases left unmatched: 1. CDR3 coding DNA: TGTGCCAGTAGTAGACAGGGGGGTAATGAAAAACTGTTTTTT. Protein product: CASSRQGGNEKLFF.

J is TRBJ1-5 and V is TRBV19; D is unclear. Germline V lookup: CDR1 LNHDA, CDR2 SQIVND (reference sequence). V lost 7 bases, J lost 0 bases, and 10 bases lay in between. This CDR3 comprises 14 residues. The chain's CDR3 is CASTGEYSNQPQHF. In DNA form, the CDR3 reads TGTGCCAGTACCGGGGAATATAGCAATCAGCCCCAGCATTTT. The whole variable domain, filled in from reference TRBV19 and TRBJ1-5, reads DGGITQSPKYLFRKEGQNVTLSCEQNLNHDAMYWYRQDPGQGLRLIYYSQIVNDFQKGDIAEGYSVSREKKESFPLTVTSAQKNPTAFYLCASTGEYSNQPQHFGDGTRLSIL.

The table lists this clone with many counts. V is TRBV3-1 (or the pseudogene TRBV3-2) and J is TRBJ2-5; D not certain. V was clipped by 7 bases and J by 1 base, with 13 bases between them. Looked up from germline, CDR1 is LGHDT and CDR2 is YNNKEL (reference sequence). This CDR3 is built from 14 residues. The CDR3 DNA sequence: TGTGCCAGCACCCCCCAGATCACCCAAGAGACCCAGTACTTC. Translation gives CASTPQITQETQYF.